The 3 T cell receptor beta chains given below trace back to one sample, sequenced in a study of response to subunit inactivated influenza vaccine. TCRdb fed the RT-PCR reads into MiXCR, producing one record per CDR3 protein. This sample yields roughly 780,000 distinct CDR3 sequences, of which less than 20% are seen a single time; approximately 10% belongs to the top ten. Sequenced here: PBMCs from blood, sampled roughly 5 days after vaccination. All receptors derive from a man aged 50-60 years who received an inactivated influenza vaccine.

The rearrangement joins TRBV20-1 to TRBJ2-7; 12 bases are shared with TRBD2. The CDR3 runs to 16 residues. The V and J ends lost 1 base and 2 bases, in that order; junction bases with no gene match: 6. The germline V gene has CDR1 DFQATT and CDR2 SNEGSKA (reference sequence). The CDR3 loop is CSARGTSGASAYEQYF. The CDR3 nucleotides read TGCAGTGCTAGAGGGACTAGCGGGGCTTCCGCCTACGAGCAGTACTTC.

The chain links TRBV5-1 to TRBJ2-5, with a weak D call TRBD1 (6 bases). The germline V gene encodes CDR1 SGHRS and CDR2 YFSETQ. V was trimmed by 5 bases and J by 4 bases, leaving 18 bases between them. The CDR3 is 15 residues long. CDR3 DNA: TGCGCCAGCAGACCACAAGTACAGGGATCAGAGACCCAGTACTTC. Translation: CASRPQVQGSETQYF.

The chain recombines TRBV4-3 with TRBJ1-2; 8 nucleotides line up with TRBD1. This CDR3 region has 16 residues. After removal of 4 bases from V and 4 bases from J, the junction contained 11 bases not matched to a gene. Germline CDR1 LGHNA, CDR2 YSLEER. The CDR3 DNA reads as TGCGCCAGCAGCCCTGGCCTAGGACAGGGATTCTATGGCTACACCTTC. This translates into CASSPGLGQGFYGYTF.